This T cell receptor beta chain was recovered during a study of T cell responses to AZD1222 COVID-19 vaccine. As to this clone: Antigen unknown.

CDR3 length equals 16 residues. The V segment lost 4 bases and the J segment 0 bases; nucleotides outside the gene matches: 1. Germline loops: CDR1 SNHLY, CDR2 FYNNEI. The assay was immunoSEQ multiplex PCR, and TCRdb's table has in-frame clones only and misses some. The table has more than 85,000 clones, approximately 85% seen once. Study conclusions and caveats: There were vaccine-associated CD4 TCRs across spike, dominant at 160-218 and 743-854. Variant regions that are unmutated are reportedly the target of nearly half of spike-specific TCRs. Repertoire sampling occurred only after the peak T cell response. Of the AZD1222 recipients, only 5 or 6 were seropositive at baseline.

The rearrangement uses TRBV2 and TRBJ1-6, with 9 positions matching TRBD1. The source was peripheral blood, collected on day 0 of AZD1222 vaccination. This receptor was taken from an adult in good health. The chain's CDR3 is CASSVQGASYNSPLHF. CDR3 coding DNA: TGTGCCAGCAGTGTACAGGGGGCCTCCTATAATTCACCCCTCCACTTT. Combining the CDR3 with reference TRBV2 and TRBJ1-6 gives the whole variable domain EPEVTQTPSHQVTQMGQEVILRCVPISNHLYFYWYRQILGQKVEFLVSFYNNEISEKSEIFDDQFSVERPDGSNFTLKIRSTKLEDSAMYFCASSVQGASYNSPLHFGNGTRLTVT.